What follows is one T cell receptor beta chain and its context. The entry originates in a study of monozygotic twins with inflammatory bowel disease. TCRdb reprocessed the 5' RACE reads and stores each CDR3 protein as one record, lacking DNA. Its table lists 190,000 or so distinct CDR3 sequences. Germline V lookup: CDR1 SGHVS, CDR2 FNYEAQ. The CDR3 length is 14 residues. Sequenced material: blood. The sequence derives from a human donor with ulcerative colitis or Crohn's disease, or a healthy co-twin of an affected twin (not recorded which). This rearrangement joins TRBV7-6 to TRBJ2-1; the TCRdb call, TRBD1, lacks DNA for checking. CDR3 sequence reads: CASSLVQGRNEQFF. Supplemented by reference TRBV7-6 and TRBJ2-1, the full variable domain reads GAGVSQSPRYKVTKRGQDVALRCDPISGHVSLYWYRQALGQGPEFLTYFNYEAQQDKSGLPNDRFSAERPEGSISTLTIQRTEQRDSAMYRCASSLVQGRNEQFFGPGTRLTVL.